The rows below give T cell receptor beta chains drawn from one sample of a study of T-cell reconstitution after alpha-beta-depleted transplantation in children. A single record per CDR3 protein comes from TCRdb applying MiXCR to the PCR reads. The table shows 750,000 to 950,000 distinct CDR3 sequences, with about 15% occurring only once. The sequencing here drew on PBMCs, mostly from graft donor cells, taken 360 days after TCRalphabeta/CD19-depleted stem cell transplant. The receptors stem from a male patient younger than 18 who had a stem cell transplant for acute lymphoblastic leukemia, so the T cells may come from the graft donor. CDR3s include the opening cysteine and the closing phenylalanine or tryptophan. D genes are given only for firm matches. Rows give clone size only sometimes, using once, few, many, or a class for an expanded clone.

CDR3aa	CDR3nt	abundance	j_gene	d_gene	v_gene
CASSQDPAQGRWPYNSPLHF	TGCGCCAGCAGCCAAGATCCGGCGCAGGGTAGATGGCCGTATAATTCACCCCTCCACTTT	.	TRBJ1-6	.	TRBV4-1
CASNYRDSDTEAFF	TGTGCCAGCAACTACCGGGACTCTGACACTGAAGCTTTCTTT	many	TRBJ1-1	.	TRBV6-5
CASSWTGTSANNEQFF	TGTGCCAGCAGCTGGACCGGGACTAGCGCAAACAATGAGCAGTTCTTC	few	TRBJ2-1	TRBD2	TRBV5-5
CASSFQTPNIQYF	TGTGCCAGCAGCTTCCAGACCCCAAACATTCAGTACTTC	.	TRBJ2-4	.	TRBV11-2
CASSPGLADRYEQYF	TGTGCCAGCTCACCAGGACTAGCTGACAGATACGAGCAGTACTTC	few	TRBJ2-7	TRBD2	TRBV18
CASSGFSGETQYF	TGCGCCAGCAGCGGATTCTCGGGGGAGACCCAGTACTTC	.	TRBJ2-5	.	TRBV4-1
CSARETVRYNEQFF	TGCAGTGCTAGAGAAACAGTTCGCTACAATGAGCAGTTCTTC	few	TRBJ2-1	.	TRBV20-1
CASSLVPQKNNEQFF	TGTGCCAGCAGCTTAGTCCCACAGAAGAACAATGAGCAGTTCTTC	few	TRBJ2-1	.	TRBV7-3
CASSESSRLAKNIQYF	TGTGCCAGCAGTGAAAGTAGCCGCTTAGCCAAAAACATTCAGTACTTC	.	TRBJ2-4	.	TRBV2
CSARDASRTNYEQYF	TGCAGTGCTAGAGATGCATCAAGGACTAACTACGAGCAGTACTTC	.	TRBJ2-7	.	TRBV20-1
CASSPQGGVRNEQFF	TGTGCCAGCAGTCCGCAGGGGGGGGTTCGCAATGAGCAGTTCTTC	.	TRBJ2-1	.	TRBV7-7
CASSWGQLSTDTQYF	TGTGCCAGCAGCTGGGGACAGCTCAGCACAGATACGCAGTATTTT	.	TRBJ2-3	TRBD1	TRBV7-3
CASTLGPPNYGYTF	TGTGCCAGCACCTTGGGGCCTCCTAACTATGGCTACACCTTC	.	TRBJ1-2	.	TRBV12-3/TRBV12-4
CAIWGTGNTIYF	TGTGCCATCTGGGGGACCGGAAACACCATATATTTT	.	TRBJ1-3	.	TRBV12-3/TRBV12-4
CASSCHDLVQREYEQYF	TGTGCCAGCAGTTGCCACGACTTGGTCCAGCGGGAGTACGAGCAGTACTTC	.	TRBJ2-7	TRBD2	TRBV6-2/TRBV6-3
CASSLEGSLAKNIQYF	TGTGCCAGCAGCTTAGAGGGCAGTCTAGCCAAAAACATTCAGTACTTC	.	TRBJ2-4	.	TRBV11-2
CSAIGSHSYEQYF	TGCAGTGCAATCGGGAGTCATTCCTACGAGCAGTACTTC	.	TRBJ2-7	.	TRBV20-1
CASSGRTGGYTEAFF	TGTGCCAGCAGCGGACGGACAGGGGGCTACACTGAAGCTTTCTTT	.	TRBJ1-1	TRBD1	TRBV7-8
CASKPFKGDQYNEQFF	TGTGCCAGCAAACCCTTCAAGGGGGACCAATACAATGAGCAGTTCTTC	many	TRBJ2-1	.	TRBV6-2/TRBV6-3
CASSQEVSYNEQFF	TGTGCCAGCAGCCAAGAAGTCTCCTACAATGAGCAGTTCTTC	many	TRBJ2-1	.	TRBV14
CASSLHPLTSGPYEQYF	TGCGCCAGCAGCTTGCACCCTTTGACTAGCGGCCCCTACGAGCAGTACTTC	.	TRBJ2-7	TRBD2	TRBV5-1
CASSRLTSLYNEQFF	TGTGCCAGCAGCCGGCTGACTAGCCTCTACAATGAGCAGTTCTTC	.	TRBJ2-1	TRBD2	TRBV3-1
CSVGRTSGTDTQYF	TGCAGCGTTGGGAGGACTAGCGGCACAGATACGCAGTATTTT	.	TRBJ2-3	TRBD2	TRBV29-1
CASSPNGGAMGETQYF	TGTGCCAGCAGCCCGAACGGGGGGGCCATGGGAGAGACCCAGTACTTC	few	TRBJ2-5	TRBD2	TRBV3-1
CASSPTGNSYNEQFF	TGTGCCAGCAGTCCCACAGGGAACAGCTACAATGAGCAGTTCTTC	many	TRBJ2-1	.	TRBV11-3
CASSLEGQSNQPQHF	TGCGCCAGCAGCTTGGAGGGACAAAGCAATCAGCCCCAGCATTTT	.	TRBJ1-5	.	TRBV5-1